A single sample gave rise to the 30 T cell receptor beta chains below, sequenced in a study of brain T cells in children with intractable seizures. TCRdb's table, derived via immunoSEQ multiplex PCR, lists solely in-frame clones and lacks some. The sample includes 65,000 to 85,000 clones, about 92% seen only once; the top ten take approximately 1.5%. Sample: peripheral blood, taken at surgery. The receptors come from a boy under two years old with tuberous sclerosis and intractable seizures.

In this sample, this clone turned up once. V and J are TRBV11-2 and TRBJ1-2; a possible D gene is TRBD1 (6 bases). The CDR3 loop spans 16 amino acids. Trimming removed 1 base from V and 4 bases from J, with 16 bases in between. Germline V gives CDR1 SGHAT, CDR2 FQNNGV. The CDR3 protein is CASSLVPGVLGYGYTF. The CDR3 DNA reads as TGTGCCAGCAGCTTAGTGCCAGGGGTCCTTGGCTATGGCTACACCTTC.

V and J are TRBV7-2 and TRBJ2-2; possible D gene TRBD2, 5 bases. Germline V CDR1 and CDR2: SGHTA, FQGNSA. There are 14 residues in the CDR3. The V end was cut by 1 base, the J end by 4 bases, with 7 bases between. The CDR3 is CASSLVAGTGELFF. CDR3 sequence (DNA): TGTGCCAGCAGCTTAGTGGCGGGCACCGGGGAGCTGTTTTTT.

The chain carries TRBV5-1 and TRBJ2-1; the D gene is possibly TRBD2 (7 bases). Germline CDR1 is SGHRS and CDR2 is YFSETQ. The CDR3 extends over 15 amino acids. The V end was cut by 0 bases, the J end by 5 bases, with 12 bases between. This CDR3 is CASSLGGGLDNEQFF. The CDR3 region has the DNA TGCGCCAGCAGCTTGGGCGGGGGCCTTGACAATGAGCAGTTCTTC.

This chain uses TRBV5-4 with TRBJ2-1, with TRBD1 matching 7 bases. Per the germline V gene, CDR1 is SGHNT and CDR2 is YYREEE (reference sequence). After removal of 6 bases from V and 1 base from J, the junction contained 10 bases not matched to a gene. The CDR3 covers 16 residues. The CDR3 DNA sequence: TGTGCCAGCACCTACTCGGGACAGAAATCCTACAATGAGCAGTTCTTC. Amino acids: CASTYSGQKSYNEQFF.

The V call is TRBV6-5, the J call TRBJ1-4; D is possibly TRBD1 (5 bases). The V end lost 4 bases, the J end lost 7 bases, and 13 bases lay between the germline ends. This CDR3 is built from 14 residues. The V gene's germline CDR1 is MNHEY and CDR2 SVGAGI. This CDR3 is CASSSQSGVEKLFF. Here the CDR3 DNA reads TGTGCCAGCAGTTCCCAATCGGGGGTTGAAAAACTGTTTTTT.

The V gene is TRBV6-6, the J gene TRBJ1-3, with a weak D call TRBD1 (5 bases). This CDR3 region has 15 residues. Germline lookup yields CDR1 MNHNY and CDR2 SVGAGI (reference sequence). V shed 4 bases and J shed 2 bases, with 12 bases lying between them. The CDR3 sequence is CASSSAGGAGNTIYF. CDR3 bases: TGTGCCAGCAGTTCCGCCGGGGGGGCTGGAAACACCATATATTTT.

The chain uses TRBV10-2 and TRBJ2-3, with a possible D match to TRBD2 (6 bases). The germline gives CDR1 WSHSY, CDR2 SAAADI. V was cut by 10 bases and J by 1 base, with 21 bases left in between. The CDR3 totals 16 residues. The CDR3 sequence: CATLVGIAERTDTQYF. In nucleotides, the CDR3 is TGCGCCACCCTTGTCGGGATAGCGGAACGCACAGATACGCAGTATTTT.

This clone appeared a few times. This rearrangement joins TRBV18 to TRBJ1-1; 7 positions match TRBD1. The V and J ends lost 2 bases and 0 bases, in that order; junction bases with no gene match: 6. Germline V lookup: CDR1 KGHSH, CDR2 LQKENI. The CDR3 runs 16 residues. CDR3 amino acids: CASSPAGTALNTEAFF. The CDR3 DNA reads as TGTGCCAGCTCACCAGCCGGGACAGCATTGAACACTGAAGCTTTCTTT.

V usage is TRBV25-1 and J usage is TRBJ1-2; 8 nucleotides align to TRBD1. V dropped 10 bases and J dropped 4; count of bases not matched to a gene: 8. Germline V gene data show CDR1 as MGHDK and CDR2 as SYGVNS. The CDR3 runs 13 residues. In DNA form, the CDR3 reads TGTGCCACCGACAGGGGCGGAGGCTATGGCTACACCTTC. Residues: CATDRGGGYGYTF.

This chain joins TRBV2 and TRBJ1-1; D is uncertain. CDR3 length: 12 residues. Between the trimmed V and J ends, which lost 6 bases and 1 base, there was a span of 6 bases. Germline V gives CDR1 SNHLY, CDR2 FYNNEI. CDR3 bases: TGTGCCAGCAGGAAGGGGAACACTGAAGCTTTCTTT. Protein product: CASRKGNTEAFF.

Here the CDR3 reads CASSFGGSTEAFF. As DNA, the CDR3 is TGTGCCAGCAGCTTCGGGGGTTCCACTGAAGCTTTCTTT. The chain couples TRBV7-3 to TRBJ1-1; the D gene is possibly TRBD1 (5 bases). CDR3 size: 13 residues. V was clipped by 3 bases and J by 4 bases, with 9 bases between them. Germline-derived CDR1 and CDR2 are SGHTA and FQGTGA.

The V gene is TRBV6-5, the J gene TRBJ2-2, with D uncertain. V lost 2 bases and J 4 bases, leaving 8 bases between the germline ends. The CDR3 runs to 14 residues. The germline V gene encodes CDR1 MNHEY and CDR2 SVGAGI. CDR3 coding DNA: TGTGCCAGCAGTTACGTCGGCAGCACCGGGGAGCTGTTTTTT. This translates into CASSYVGSTGELFF.

This sequence joins TRBV2 and TRBJ1-5; TRBD1 is a possible D gene (6 bases). CDR1 is SNHLY, CDR2 FYNNEI, per germline. V lost 6 bases to trimming and J lost 1 base, with 10 bases between them. CDR3 length: 14 residues. CDR3 in DNA: TGTGCCAGCAGAACCGACAGGAGCAATCAGCCCCAGCATTTT. This gives the protein CASRTDRSNQPQHF. Drawing the rest from reference TRBV2 and TRBJ1-5, the complete variable domain is EPEVTQTPSHQVTQMGQEVILRCVPISNHLYFYWYRQILGQKVEFLVSFYNNEISEKSEIFDDQFSVERPDGSNFTLKIRSTKLEDSAMYFCASRTDRSNQPQHFGDGTRLSIL.

This chain uses TRBV29-1 with TRBJ1-2, with 8 bases aligning to TRBD1. Germline loops: CDR1 SQVTM, CDR2 ANQGSEA. Unmatched junction bases numbered 4, after V lost 6 bases and J lost 4 bases. The CDR3 totals 12 residues. CDR3 nucleotides: TGCAGCGTAGGTGACAGGGGCTATGGCTACACCTTC. Amino acid sequence: CSVGDRGYGYTF. Combining the CDR3 with reference TRBV29-1 and TRBJ1-2 gives the whole variable domain SAVISQKPSRDICQRGTSLTIQCQVDSQVTMMFWYRQQPGQSLTLIATANQGSEATYESGFVIDKFPISRPNLTFSTLTVSNMSPEDSSIYLCSVGDRGYGYTFGSGTRLTVV.

The table lists this clone with a count of one. The V gene is TRBV11-2, the J gene TRBJ1-1; D not certain. CDR1 and CDR2 from the germline V gene are SGHAT and FQNNGV. This CDR3 region has 19 residues. V lost 5 bases and J lost 5, with 30 bases in between. In nucleotides, the CDR3 is TGTGCCAGCAGCCTTACTTGTCCTAAGCCATTGGGGTGTAGTACTGAAGCTTTCTTT. This sequence encodes CASSLTCPKPLGCSTEAFF.

This chain uses TRBV6-1 with TRBJ1-5, with D perhaps TRBD1 (5 bases). V was shortened by 1 base and J by 0 bases, with 10 bases between the two germline ends. The CDR3 contains 16 residues. The germline CDR1 and CDR2 sequences are MNHNS and SASEGT. Here the CDR3 DNA reads TGTGCCAGCAGTGAAGGGGGGGGGATTAGCAATCAGCCCCAGCATTTT. Amino acids: CASSEGGGISNQPQHF.

The rearrangement links TRBV9 to TRBJ2-7; unclear D gene. CDR3 length: 13 residues. Looked up from germline, CDR1 is SGDLS and CDR2 is YYNGEE. The V end was cut by 5 bases, the J end by 1 base, with 10 bases between. For the CDR3, the DNA is TGTGCCAGCAGTGACGGAAGATCCTACGAGCAGTACTTC. Protein product: CASSDGRSYEQYF.

The chain carries TRBV11-2 and TRBJ2-5; D is uncertain. The CDR3 length is 14 residues. Germline values: CDR1 SGHAT, CDR2 FQNNGV. The V and J ends lost 1 base and 5 bases respectively, with 11 bases between them. The CDR3 spells CASSLGPEWETQYF. CDR3 sequence (DNA): TGTGCCAGCAGCTTAGGTCCAGAGTGGGAGACCCAGTACTTC.

V gene TRBV6-5 combines with J gene TRBJ2-7; unclear D gene. V was pared by 8 bases and J by 0 bases, with 8 bases between. The CDR3 totals 12 residues. Per germline, CDR1 MNHEY and CDR2 SVGAGI. The DNA for the CDR3 is TGTGCCAGCCGGCAGAGCTCCTACGAGCAGTACTTC. Protein sequence: CASRQSSYEQYF.

The genes are TRBV7-9 and TRBJ2-1; 8 positions match TRBD2. The CDR3 has 17 residues. The V gene end was trimmed by 5 bases and the J gene end by 8 bases; junction bases not matched to a gene: 17. Germline CDR1 is SEHNR and CDR2 is FQNEAQ (reference sequence). CDR3 protein: CASSPWGGSGSYDEQFF. CDR3 DNA sequence: TGTGCCAGCAGCCCCTGGGGGGGGAGCGGGAGTTACGATGAGCAGTTCTTC.

The chain recombines TRBV7-9 with TRBJ2-7; 10 positions agree with TRBD1. Germline V lookup: CDR1 SEHNR, CDR2 FQNEAQ (reference sequence). The V and J ends lost 6 bases and 0 bases, in that order; junction bases with no gene match: 17. The CDR3 extends over 19 amino acids. The chain's CDR3 is CASSYSGTGATKSSYEQYF. DNA of the CDR3: TGTGCCAGCAGTTACTCCGGGACAGGGGCCACCAAAAGCTCCTACGAGCAGTACTTC.

The chain links TRBV9 to TRBJ2-2; perhaps TRBD1 as D (6 bases). Germline V lookup: CDR1 SGDLS, CDR2 YYNGEE. The germline V and J ends were trimmed by 1 base and 0 bases, with 10 bases remaining between them. This CDR3 has 16 amino acids. The CDR3 loop reads CASSVNRAANTGELFF. The DNA of the CDR3 is TGTGCCAGCAGCGTAAACAGGGCCGCGAACACCGGGGAGCTGTTTTTT.

The chain combines TRBV5-4 with TRBJ2-2, with D tentatively TRBD1 or TRBD2 (6 bases each). Germline V CDR1 and CDR2: SGHNT, YYREEE (reference sequence). The CDR3 has 13 amino acids. The V gene lost 2 bases and the J gene lost 11 bases, with 13 bases spanning the gap. The CDR3 protein is CASSFLGGPELFF. In DNA, the CDR3 is TGTGCCAGCAGCTTCCTTGGGGGGCCTGAGCTGTTTTTT. The whole variable domain, filled in from reference TRBV5-4 and TRBJ2-2, reads ETGVTQSPTHLIKTRGQQVTLRCSSQSGHNTVSWYQQALGQGPQFIFQYYREEENGRGNFPPRFSGLQFPNYSSELNVNALELDDSALYLCASSFLGGPELFFGEGSRLTVL.

The CDR3 DNA reads TGTGCCACCAGTGACAGGGGGTGGACTGAAGCTTTCTTT. Translating it yields CATSDRGWTEAFF. V and J are TRBV24-1 and TRBJ1-1; 7 positions match TRBD1. The CDR3 consists of 13 residues. Germline trimming cut 4 bases from V and 5 bases from J; bases unmatched to any gene: 3. The germline V gene encodes CDR1 KGHDR and CDR2 SFDVKD.

This clone showed up just a few times. V is TRBV6-5 and J is TRBJ1-6; D may be TRBD1 (6 bases). V was shortened by 6 bases and J by 8 bases, with 11 bases between the two germline ends. Germline V lookup: CDR1 MNHEY, CDR2 SVGAGI. The CDR3 totals 13 residues. This chain's CDR3 is CASSQGRDSPLHF. CDR3 DNA: TGTGCCAGCAGCCAGGGGAGGGATTCACCCCTCCACTTT.

As DNA, the CDR3 is TGTGCCAGCAGAATGCAGGGGGCTGGCTATGGCTACACCTTC. Amino acids: CASRMQGAGYGYTF. The chain recombines TRBV27 with TRBJ1-2; 8 bases map to TRBD1. Germline values: CDR1 MNHEY, CDR2 SMNVEV (reference sequence). The CDR3 contains 14 residues. V dropped 6 bases and J dropped 4; count of bases not matched to a gene: 7.

The DNA for the CDR3 is TGTGCCAGCAGCGAGGGACTAGCGGGATTCTTTCTAAACCCCCAAGAGACCCAGTACTTC. It encodes CASSEGLAGFFLNPQETQYF. V usage is TRBV14 and J usage is TRBJ2-5, with 13 bases lining up with TRBD2. J lost 1 base, V lost 5 bases, and 16 bases had no gene match. This CDR3 spans 20 amino acids. The germline CDR1 and CDR2 sequences are SGHDN and FVKESK.

The table lists this clone with a count of one. J is TRBJ1-2 and V is TRBV13; 9 positions match TRBD1. V lost 5 bases, J lost 2 bases, and 3 bases stayed unmatched. In germline, CDR1 is PRHDT, CDR2 FYEKMQ (reference sequence). The CDR3 consists of 14 residues. CDR3 nucleotides: TGTGCCAGCAGCCTCGGGACAGGGAACTATGGCTACACCTTC. This gives the protein CASSLGTGNYGYTF. Full variable domain (outside the CDR3, taken from reference TRBV13 and TRBJ1-2): AAGVIQSPRHLIKEKRETATLKCYPIPRHDTVYWYQQGPGQDPQFLISFYEKMQSDKGSIPDRFSAQQFSDYHSELNMSSLELGDSALYFCASSLGTGNYGYTFGSGTRLTVV.

The genes are TRBV7-8 and TRBJ2-3; tentatively, D is TRBD1 (6 bases). Germline CDR1 reads SGHVS; CDR2 reads FQNEAQ. The CDR3 has 13 amino acids. V lost 5 bases to trimming and J lost 4 bases, with 10 bases between them. The CDR3 coding sequence is TGTGCCAGCAGCGTCTACAGGGCAGATACGCAGTATTTT. This translates into CASSVYRADTQYF.

The chain couples TRBV9 to TRBJ1-2, with 7 bases aligning to TRBD1. The germline gives CDR1 SGDLS, CDR2 YYNGEE. V was pared by 0 bases and J by 8 bases, with 10 bases of the junction left unmatched. This CDR3 is built from 15 residues. CDR3 coding DNA: TGTGCCAGCAGCGTAGCCAGGGGGACTCCTAGAGGCTACACCTTC. Amino acids: CASSVARGTPRGYTF.